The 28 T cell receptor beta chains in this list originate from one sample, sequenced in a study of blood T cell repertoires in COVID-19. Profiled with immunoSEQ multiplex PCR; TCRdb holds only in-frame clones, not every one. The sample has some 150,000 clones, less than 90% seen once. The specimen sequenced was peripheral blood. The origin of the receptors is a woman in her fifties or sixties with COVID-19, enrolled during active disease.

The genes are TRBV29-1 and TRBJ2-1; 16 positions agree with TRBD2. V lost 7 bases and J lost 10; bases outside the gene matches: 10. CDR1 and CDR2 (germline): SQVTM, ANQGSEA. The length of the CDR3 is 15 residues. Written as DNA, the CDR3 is TGCAGCGGACGGGGACTAGCGGGAGGGTCGTCCGAGCAGTTCTTC. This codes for CSGRGLAGGSSEQFF.

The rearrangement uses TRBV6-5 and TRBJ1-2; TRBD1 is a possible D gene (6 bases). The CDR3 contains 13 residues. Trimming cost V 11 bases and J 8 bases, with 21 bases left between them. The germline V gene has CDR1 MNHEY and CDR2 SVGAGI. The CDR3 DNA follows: TGTGCCTTAAGACGGACAGCCATCGGGGGCTACACCTTC. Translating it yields CALRRTAIGGYTF.

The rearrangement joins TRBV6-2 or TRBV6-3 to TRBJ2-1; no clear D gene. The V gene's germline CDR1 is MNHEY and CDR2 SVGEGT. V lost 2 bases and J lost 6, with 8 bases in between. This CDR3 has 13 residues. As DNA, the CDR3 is TGTGCCAGCAGTTACCCTAGGCGCAATGAGCAGTTCTTC. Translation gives CASSYPRRNEQFF.

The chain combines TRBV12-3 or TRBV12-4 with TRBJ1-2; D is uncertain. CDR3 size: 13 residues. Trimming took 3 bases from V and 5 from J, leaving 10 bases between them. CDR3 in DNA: TGTGCCAGCAGTTTGGTAGCCGGGTATGGCTACACCTTC. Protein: CASSLVAGYGYTF.

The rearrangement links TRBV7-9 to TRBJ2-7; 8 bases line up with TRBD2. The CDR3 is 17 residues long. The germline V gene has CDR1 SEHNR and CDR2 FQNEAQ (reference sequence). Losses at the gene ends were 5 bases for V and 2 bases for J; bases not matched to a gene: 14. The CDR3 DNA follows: TGTGCCAGCAGCCCCAACCCCTCTAGCGGGCGAACCTACGAGCAGTACTTC. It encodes CASSPNPSSGRTYEQYF.

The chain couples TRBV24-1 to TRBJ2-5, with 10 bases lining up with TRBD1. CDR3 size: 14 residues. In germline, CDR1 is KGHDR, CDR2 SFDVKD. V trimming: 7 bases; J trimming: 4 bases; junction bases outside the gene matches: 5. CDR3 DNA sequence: TGTGCCACCAGCCGGACAGGGGGAGGAGAGACCCAGTACTTC. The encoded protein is CATSRTGGGETQYF.

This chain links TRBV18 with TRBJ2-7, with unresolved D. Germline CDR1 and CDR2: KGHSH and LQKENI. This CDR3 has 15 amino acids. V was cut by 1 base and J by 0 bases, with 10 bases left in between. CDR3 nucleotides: TGTGCCAGCTCACCACAGGCGGAAAGCTCCTACGAGCAGTACTTC. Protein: CASSPQAESSYEQYF.

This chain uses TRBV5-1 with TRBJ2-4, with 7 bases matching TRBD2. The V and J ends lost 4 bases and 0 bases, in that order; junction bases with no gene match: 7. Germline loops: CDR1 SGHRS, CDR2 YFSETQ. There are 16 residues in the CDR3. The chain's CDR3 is CASSRGGEIAKNIQYF. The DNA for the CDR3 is TGCGCCAGCAGCCGGGGAGGGGAGATAGCCAAAAACATTCAGTACTTC.

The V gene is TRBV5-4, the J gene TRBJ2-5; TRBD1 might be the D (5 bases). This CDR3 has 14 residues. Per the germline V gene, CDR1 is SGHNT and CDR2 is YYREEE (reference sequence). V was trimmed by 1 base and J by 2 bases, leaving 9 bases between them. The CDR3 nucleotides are TGTGCCAGCAGCTTGCCAGGGCTACAAGAGACCCAGTACTTC. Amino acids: CASSLPGLQETQYF.

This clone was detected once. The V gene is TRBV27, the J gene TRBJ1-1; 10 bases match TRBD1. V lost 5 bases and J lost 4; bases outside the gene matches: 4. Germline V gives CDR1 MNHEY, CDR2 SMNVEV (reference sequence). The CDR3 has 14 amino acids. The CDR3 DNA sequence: TGTGCCAGCAGTCGGGGACAGGGGATCACTGAAGCTTTCTTT. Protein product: CASSRGQGITEAFF.

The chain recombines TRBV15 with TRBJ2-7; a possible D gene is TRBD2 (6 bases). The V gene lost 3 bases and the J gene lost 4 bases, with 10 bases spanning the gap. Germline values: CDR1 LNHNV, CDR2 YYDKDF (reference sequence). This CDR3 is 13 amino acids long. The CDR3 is CATSSNSGYEQYF. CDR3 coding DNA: TGTGCCACCAGCAGTAATAGCGGATACGAGCAGTACTTC.

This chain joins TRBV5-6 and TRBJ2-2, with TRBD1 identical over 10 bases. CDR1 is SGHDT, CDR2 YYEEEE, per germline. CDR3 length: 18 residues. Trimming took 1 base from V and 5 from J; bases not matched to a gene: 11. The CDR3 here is CASSLLRDRGRKTGELFF. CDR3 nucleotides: TGTGCCAGCAGCTTGCTCCGGGACAGGGGAAGGAAGACCGGGGAGCTGTTTTTT. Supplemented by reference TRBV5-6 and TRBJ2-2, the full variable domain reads DAGVTQSPTHLIKTRGQQVTLRCSPKSGHDTVSWYQQALGQGPQFIFQYYEEEERQRGNFPDRFSGHQFPNYSSELNVNALLLGDSALYLCASSLLRDRGRKTGELFFGEGSRLTVL.

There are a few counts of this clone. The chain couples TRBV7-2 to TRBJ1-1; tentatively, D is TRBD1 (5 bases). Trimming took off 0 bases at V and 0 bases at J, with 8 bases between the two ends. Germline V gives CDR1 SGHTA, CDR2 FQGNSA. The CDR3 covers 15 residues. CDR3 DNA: TGTGCCAGCAGCTTAGCGGGACTCCTGAACACTGAAGCTTTCTTT. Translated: CASSLAGLLNTEAFF.

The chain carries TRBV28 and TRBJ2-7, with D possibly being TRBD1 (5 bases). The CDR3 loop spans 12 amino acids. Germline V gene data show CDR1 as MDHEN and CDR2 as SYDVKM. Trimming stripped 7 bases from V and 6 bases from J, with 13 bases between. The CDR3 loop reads CASIGVSTEQYF. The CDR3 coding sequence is TGTGCCAGCATAGGGGTCTCGACCGAGCAGTACTTC.

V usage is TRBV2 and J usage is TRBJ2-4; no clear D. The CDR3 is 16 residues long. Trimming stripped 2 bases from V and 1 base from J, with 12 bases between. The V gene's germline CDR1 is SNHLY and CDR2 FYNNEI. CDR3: CASSESLPAAKNIQYF. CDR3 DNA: TGTGCCAGCAGTGAAAGTCTTCCCGCGGCCAAAAACATTCAGTACTTC.

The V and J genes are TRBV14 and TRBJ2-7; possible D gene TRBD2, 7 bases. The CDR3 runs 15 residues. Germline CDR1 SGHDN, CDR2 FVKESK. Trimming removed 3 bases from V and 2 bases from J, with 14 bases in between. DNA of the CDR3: TGTGCCAGCAGCCACAGGGGAGGGTACACCTACGAGCAGTACTTC. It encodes CASSHRGGYTYEQYF.

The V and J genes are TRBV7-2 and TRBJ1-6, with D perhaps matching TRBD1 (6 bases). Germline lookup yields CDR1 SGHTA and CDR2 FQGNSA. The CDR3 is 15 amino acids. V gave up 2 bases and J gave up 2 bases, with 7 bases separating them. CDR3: CASSLKGAYNSPLHF. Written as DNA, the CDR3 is TGTGCCAGCAGCTTAAAGGGGGCCTATAATTCACCCCTCCACTTT.

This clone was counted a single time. This CDR3 is CASSWTGTQYF. For the CDR3, the DNA is TGCGCCAGCAGCTGGACAGGGACCCAGTACTTC. The chain has TRBV5-1 and TRBJ2-5, with 7 bases aligning to TRBD1. This CDR3 region has 11 residues. Germline CDR1 is SGHRS and CDR2 is YFSETQ. V lost 3 bases, J lost 7 bases, and 0 bases stayed unmatched. The entire variable domain, with the rest obtained from reference TRBV5-1 and TRBJ2-5, is as follows: KAGVTQTPRYLIKTRGQQVTLSCSPISGHRSVSWYQQTPGQGLQFLFEYFSETQRNKGNFPGRFSGRQFSNSRSEMNVSTLELGDSALYLCASSWTGTQYFGPGTRLLVL.

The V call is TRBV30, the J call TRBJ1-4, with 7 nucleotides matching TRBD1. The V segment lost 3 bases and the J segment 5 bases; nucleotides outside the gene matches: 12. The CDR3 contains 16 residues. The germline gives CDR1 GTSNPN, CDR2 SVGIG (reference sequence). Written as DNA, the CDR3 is TGTGCCTGGAGGCTCCTCGGTGGGACAGTCAATGAAAAACTGTTTTTT. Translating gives CAWRLLGGTVNEKLFF.

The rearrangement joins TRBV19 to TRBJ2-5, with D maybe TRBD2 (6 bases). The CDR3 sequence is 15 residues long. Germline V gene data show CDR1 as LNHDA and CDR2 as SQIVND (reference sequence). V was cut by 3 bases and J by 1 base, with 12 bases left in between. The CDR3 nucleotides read TGTGCCAGTAGTATTGGTCGGGAGATCCAAGAGACCCAGTACTTC. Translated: CASSIGREIQETQYF.

The CDR3 DNA reads TGTGCTAGTGGTTTGGTTGGAACAGTGGACTCCTACGAGCAGTACTTC. It translates to CASGLVGTVDSYEQYF. The chain has TRBV12-5 and TRBJ2-7; no clear D gene. Deletions cut 0 bases from V and 0 bases from J, with 12 bases between. In germline, CDR1 is LGHNT, CDR2 FRNRAP. The CDR3 covers 16 residues.

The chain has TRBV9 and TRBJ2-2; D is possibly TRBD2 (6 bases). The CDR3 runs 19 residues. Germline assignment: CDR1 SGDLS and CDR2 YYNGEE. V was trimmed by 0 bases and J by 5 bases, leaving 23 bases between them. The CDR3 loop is CASSVARSGYGGRTGELFF. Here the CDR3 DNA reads TGTGCCAGCAGCGTAGCACGCTCGGGCTACGGGGGAAGAACCGGGGAGCTGTTTTTT.

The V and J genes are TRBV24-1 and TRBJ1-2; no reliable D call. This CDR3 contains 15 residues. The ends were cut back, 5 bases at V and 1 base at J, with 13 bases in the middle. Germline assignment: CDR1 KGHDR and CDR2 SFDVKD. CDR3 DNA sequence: TGTGCCACCAGTGGATCGGGGAAGGGTAACTATGGCTACACCTTC. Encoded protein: CATSGSGKGNYGYTF.

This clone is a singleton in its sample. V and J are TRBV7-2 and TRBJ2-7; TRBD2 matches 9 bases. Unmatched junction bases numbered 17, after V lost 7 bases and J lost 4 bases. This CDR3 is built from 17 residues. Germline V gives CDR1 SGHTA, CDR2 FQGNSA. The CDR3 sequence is CASTLRAGSGRGYEQYF. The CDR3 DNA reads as TGTGCCAGCACCCTCCGGGCGGGTAGCGGGAGAGGGTACGAGCAGTACTTC.

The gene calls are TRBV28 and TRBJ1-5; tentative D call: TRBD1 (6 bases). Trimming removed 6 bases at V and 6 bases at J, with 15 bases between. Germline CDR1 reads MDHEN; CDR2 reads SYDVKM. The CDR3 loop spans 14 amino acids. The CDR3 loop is CASSVGGGVQPQHF. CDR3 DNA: TGTGCCAGCAGCGTAGGGGGGGGCGTTCAGCCCCAGCATTTT.

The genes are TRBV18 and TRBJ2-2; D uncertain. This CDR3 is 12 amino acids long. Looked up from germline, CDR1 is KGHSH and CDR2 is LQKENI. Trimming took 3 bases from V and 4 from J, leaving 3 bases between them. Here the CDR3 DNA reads TGTGCCAGCTCACCTAGCACCGGGGAGCTGTTTTTT. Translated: CASSPSTGELFF.

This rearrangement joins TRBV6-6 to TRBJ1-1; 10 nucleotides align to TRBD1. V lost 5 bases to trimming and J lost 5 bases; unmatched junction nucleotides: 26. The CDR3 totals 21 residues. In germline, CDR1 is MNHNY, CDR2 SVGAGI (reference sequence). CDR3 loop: CASSPRGAGRTGGGVSTEAFF. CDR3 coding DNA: TGTGCCAGCAGTCCTCGGGGCGCAGGTAGGACAGGGGGAGGAGTAAGTACTGAAGCTTTCTTT.

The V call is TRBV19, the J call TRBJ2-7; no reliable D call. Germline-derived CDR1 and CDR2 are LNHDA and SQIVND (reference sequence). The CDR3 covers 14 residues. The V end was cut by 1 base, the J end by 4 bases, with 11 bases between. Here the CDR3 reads CASSIVGDLYEQYF. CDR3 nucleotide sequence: TGTGCCAGTAGTATAGTCGGAGACCTATACGAGCAGTACTTC.